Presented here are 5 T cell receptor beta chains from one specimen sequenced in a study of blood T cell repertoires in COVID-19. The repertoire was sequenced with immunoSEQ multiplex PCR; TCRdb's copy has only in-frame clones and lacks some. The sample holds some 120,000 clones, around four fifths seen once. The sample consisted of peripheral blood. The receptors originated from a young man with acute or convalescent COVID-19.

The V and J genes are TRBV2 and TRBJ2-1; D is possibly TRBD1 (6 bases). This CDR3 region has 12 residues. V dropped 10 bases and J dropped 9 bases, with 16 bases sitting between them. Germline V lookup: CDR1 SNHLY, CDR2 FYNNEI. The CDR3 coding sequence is TGTGCCATCTCAAATGGGGGCACTGAGCAGTTCTTC. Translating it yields CAISNGGTEQFF.

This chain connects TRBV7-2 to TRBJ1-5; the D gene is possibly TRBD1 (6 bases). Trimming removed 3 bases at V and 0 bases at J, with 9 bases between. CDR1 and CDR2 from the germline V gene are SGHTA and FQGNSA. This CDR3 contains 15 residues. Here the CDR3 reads CASSLGAHSNQPQHF. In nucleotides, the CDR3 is TGTGCCAGCAGCTTGGGGGCACATAGCAATCAGCCCCAGCATTTT.

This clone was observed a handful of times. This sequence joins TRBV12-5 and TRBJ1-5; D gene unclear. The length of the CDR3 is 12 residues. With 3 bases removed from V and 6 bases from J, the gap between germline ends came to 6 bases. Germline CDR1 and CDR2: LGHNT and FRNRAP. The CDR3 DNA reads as TGTGCTAGTGGTTTTCTTAGTCAGCCCCAGCATTTT. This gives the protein CASGFLSQPQHF.

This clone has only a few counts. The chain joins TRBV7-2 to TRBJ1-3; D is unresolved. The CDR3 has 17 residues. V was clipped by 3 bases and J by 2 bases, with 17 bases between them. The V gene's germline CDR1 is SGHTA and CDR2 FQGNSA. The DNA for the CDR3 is TGTGCCAGCAGCTTCACCCCACCGAGTGAGACTGGAAACACCATATATTTT. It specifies CASSFTPPSETGNTIYF.

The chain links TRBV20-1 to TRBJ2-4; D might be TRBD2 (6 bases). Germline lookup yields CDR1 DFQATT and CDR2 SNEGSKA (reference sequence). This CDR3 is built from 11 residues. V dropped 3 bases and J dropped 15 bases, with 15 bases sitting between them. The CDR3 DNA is TGCAGTGCTAGGGTTCTGGGACTCGCGTACTTC. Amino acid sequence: CSARVLGLAYF.